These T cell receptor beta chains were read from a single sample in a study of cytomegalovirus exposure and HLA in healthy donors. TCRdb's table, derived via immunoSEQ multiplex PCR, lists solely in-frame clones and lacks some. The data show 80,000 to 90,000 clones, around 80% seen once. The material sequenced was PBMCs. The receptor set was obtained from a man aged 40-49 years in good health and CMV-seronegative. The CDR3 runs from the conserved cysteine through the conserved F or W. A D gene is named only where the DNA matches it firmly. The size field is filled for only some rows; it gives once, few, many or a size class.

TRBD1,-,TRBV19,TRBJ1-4,TGTGCCAGTTCAAACAGGGGCCTCAGCCAACCAACTAATGAAAAACTGTTTTTT,CASSNRGLSQPTNEKLFF
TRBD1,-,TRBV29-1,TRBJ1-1,TGCAGCGTTGAGACAGGGGAAGCTTTCTTT,CSVETGEAFF
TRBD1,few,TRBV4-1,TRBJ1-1,TGCGCCAGCAGCCAGGGACAGAGAAAGAACACTGAAGCTTTCTTT,CASSQGQRKNTEAFF
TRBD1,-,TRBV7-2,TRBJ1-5,TGTGCCAGCAGCATGACAGGGCTTAGCAATCAGCCCCAGCATTTT,CASSMTGLSNQPQHF
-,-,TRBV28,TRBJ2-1,TGTGCCAGCAGTGCCCCCCCGGGGGATGAGCAGTTCTTC,CASSAPPGDEQFF
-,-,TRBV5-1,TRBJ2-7,TGCGCCAGCAGCGGAAGTGGGGCGTTGTACGAGCAGTACTTC,CASSGSGALYEQYF
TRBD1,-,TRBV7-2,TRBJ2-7,TGTGCCAGCAGCTTGGCCCTGGCAGGGGGTTTCTACGAGCAGTACTTC,CASSLALAGGFYEQYF
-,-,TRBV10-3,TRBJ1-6,TGTGCCATCAGTGAGTCGGTTTTGGGGCTGTATAATTCACCCCTCCACTTT,CAISESVLGLYNSPLHF
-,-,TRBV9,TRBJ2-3,TGTGCCAGCAGCGGGGACATCACAGATACGCAGTATTTT,CASSGDITDTQYF
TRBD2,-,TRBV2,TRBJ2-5,TGTGCCAGCAGTGGACTAGCGGGGGGGCGGGGTGGAGAGACCCAGTACTTC,CASSGLAGGRGGETQYF
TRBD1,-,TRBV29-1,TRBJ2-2,TGCAGCGTTACCGCTAAGACAGGGAGTGGCGGGGAGCTGTTTTTT,CSVTAKTGSGGELFF
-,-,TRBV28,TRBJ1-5,TGTGCCAGCAGTGTATCAACAGGGTATAGCAATCAGCCCCAGCATTTT,CASSVSTGYSNQPQHF
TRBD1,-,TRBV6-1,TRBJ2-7,TGTGCCAGCAGTGCTGACAGGGACTACGAGCAGTACTTC,CASSADRDYEQYF
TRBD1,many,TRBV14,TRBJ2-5,TGTGCCAGCAGCCCCTGGGACAGGGGACAAGAGACCCAGTACTTC,CASSPWDRGQETQYF
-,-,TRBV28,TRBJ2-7,TGTGCCAGCCAAACCTGGCAGGGGTCCTACGAGCAGTACTTC,CASQTWQGSYEQYF
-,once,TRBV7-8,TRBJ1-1,TGTGCCAGCAGCTTAGATGCTTTGACGGGGAAAGCTTTCTTT,CASSLDALTGKAFF
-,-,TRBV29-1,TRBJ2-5,TGCAGCGTCGGCATAGGGGCGGGGGAGACCCAGTACTTC,CSVGIGAGETQYF
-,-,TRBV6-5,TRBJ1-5,TGTGCCAGCAGGAGTACCGTTGGTAGCAATCAGCCCCAGCATTTT,CASRSTVGSNQPQHF
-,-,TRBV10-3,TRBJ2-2,TGTGCCATCAGAAGTCATACGGGGTTGGATATCGGGGAGCTGTTTTTT,CAIRSHTGLDIGELFF
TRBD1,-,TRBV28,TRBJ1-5,TGTGCCAGCAGTTCCCCCACGGACAGGGGGTACCGAGTGCAGCCCCAGCATTTT,CASSSPTDRGYRVQPQHF
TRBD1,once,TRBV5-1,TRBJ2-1,TGCGCCAGCAGCTTCCAGGGGGCGGACAATGAGCAGTTCTTC,CASSFQGADNEQFF
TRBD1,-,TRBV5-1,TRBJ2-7,TGCGCCAGCAGCCCCCTCGGGCCCGACAGGGGCTACGAGCAGTACTTC,CASSPLGPDRGYEQYF
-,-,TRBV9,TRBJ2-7,TGTGCCAGCAGACCATGCGTAAAGGACAGATACTCCTACGAGCAGTACTTC,CASRPCVKDRYSYEQYF
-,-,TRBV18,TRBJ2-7,TGTGCCAGCTCGCGACAGGACCGACTAACCTACGAGCAGTACTTC,CASSRQDRLTYEQYF
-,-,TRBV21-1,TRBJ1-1,TGTGCCAGCAGCAAAGCGCTCAGTCGAGGGTGGAGTGATATACTTACTGAAGCTTTCTTT,CASSKALSRGWSDILTEAFF
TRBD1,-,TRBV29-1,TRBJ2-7,TGCAGCAGCGGACAGGGACCGGAGCAGTACTTC,CSSGQGPEQYF
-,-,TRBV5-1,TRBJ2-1,TGCGCCAGCAGCTCGGGTCTGTCGGCGACTAATTACAATGAGCAGTTCTTC,CASSSGLSATNYNEQFF
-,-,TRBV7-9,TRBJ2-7,TGTGCCAGCAGCCCGAGAGGGGGGGCGCAAAACGAGCAGTACTTC,CASSPRGGAQNEQYF
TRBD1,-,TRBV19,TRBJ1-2,TGTGCCAGTACCCGGGACAGTAACTATGGCTACACCTTC,CASTRDSNYGYTF
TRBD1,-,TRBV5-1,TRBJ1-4,TGCGCCAGCAGCCCGGAGGTTACAGGGGGCGGCGAAAAACTGTTTTTT,CASSPEVTGGGEKLFF
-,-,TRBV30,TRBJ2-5,TGTGCCTGGTTACAGGCCGGAACCCAGTACTTC,CAWLQAGTQYF
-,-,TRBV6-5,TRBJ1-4,TGTGCCAGCAGTTACTCCCCCCCAGCAACTAATGAAAAACTGTTTTTT,CASSYSPPATNEKLFF
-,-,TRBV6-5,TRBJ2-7,TGTGCCAGCAGTCCCCCCCCCGGCTACGAGCAGTACTTC,CASSPPPGYEQYF
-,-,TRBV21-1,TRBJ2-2,TGTGCCAGCAGCAGGGCCCACAGGGCCACCGGGGAGCTGTTTTTT,CASSRAHRATGELFF
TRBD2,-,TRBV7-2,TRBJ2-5,TGTGCCAGCAGCTCCTCTATAGCGGGGGGGGATCAAGAGACCCAGTACTTC,CASSSSIAGGDQETQYF
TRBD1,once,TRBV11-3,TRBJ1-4,TGTGCCAGCACCAACAGCATAGGGGGCTGGGAAAAACTGTTTTTT,CASTNSIGGWEKLFF
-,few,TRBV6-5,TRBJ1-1,TGTGCCAGCAGCACAGGGATGAACACTGAAGCTTTCTTT,CASSTGMNTEAFF